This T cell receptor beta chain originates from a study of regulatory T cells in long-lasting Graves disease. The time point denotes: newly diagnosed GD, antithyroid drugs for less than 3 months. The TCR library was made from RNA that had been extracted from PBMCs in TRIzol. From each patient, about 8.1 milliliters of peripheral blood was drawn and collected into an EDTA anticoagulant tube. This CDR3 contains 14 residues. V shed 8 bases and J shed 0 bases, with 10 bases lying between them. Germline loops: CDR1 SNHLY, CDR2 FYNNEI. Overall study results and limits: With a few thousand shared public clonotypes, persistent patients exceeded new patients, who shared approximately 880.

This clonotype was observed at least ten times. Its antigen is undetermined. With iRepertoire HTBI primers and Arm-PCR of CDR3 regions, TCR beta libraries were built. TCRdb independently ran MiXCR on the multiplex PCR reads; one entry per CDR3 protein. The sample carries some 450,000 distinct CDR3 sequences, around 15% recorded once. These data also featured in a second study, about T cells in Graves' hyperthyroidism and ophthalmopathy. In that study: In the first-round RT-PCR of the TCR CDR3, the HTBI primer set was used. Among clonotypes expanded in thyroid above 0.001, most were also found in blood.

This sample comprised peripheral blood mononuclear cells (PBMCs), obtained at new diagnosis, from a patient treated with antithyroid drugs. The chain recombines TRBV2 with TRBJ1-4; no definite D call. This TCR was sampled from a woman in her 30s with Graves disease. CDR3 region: CASEERATNEKLFF. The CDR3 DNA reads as TGTGCCAGCGAGGAGAGAGCAACTAATGAAAAACTGTTTTTT.